This TCR beta chain is drawn from a study of blood T cell repertoires in COVID-19. Overall study context: PBMCs, B-cell-depleted T cells, or T cells were the source of the cDNA or gDNA that made up the material.

Looked up from germline, CDR1 is MGHRA and CDR2 is YSYEKL. V lost 1 base, J lost 2 bases, and 9 bases lay in between. The CDR3 loop spans 15 amino acids. Methods used by the authors: Amplification from reference gene primers served as the basis for estimated nucleated cell counts. Profiling relied on immunoSEQ multiplex PCR, and the TCRdb table lists in-frame clones only, not all of them. For V, J and clone size, that table is used; D and trimming come from the DNA. This table has 200,000 to 250,000 clones, more than 80% appearing once. This sequence originates from a man aged 25-45 years who had recovered from COVID-19. J is TRBJ1-5 and V is TRBV4-1; D is undetermined. The specimen sequenced was peripheral blood. As DNA, the CDR3 is TGCGCCAGCAGCCAAGTAGTTTTGGGCAATCAGCCCCAGCATTTT. Amino acid sequence: CASSQVVLGNQPQHF.